This T cell receptor beta chain was captured in a study of shared clonotypes between healthy human individuals. General study points: Clonotypes which were not shared had lower generation probabilities than clonotypes that all four donors shared.

As for this clone: The target antigen is unknown.

V lost 0 bases, J lost 7 bases, and 13 bases lay in between. Per the germline V gene, CDR1 is SGHAT and CDR2 is FQNNGV. The CDR3 runs 15 residues. Clones were read by immunoSEQ multiplex PCR, and TCRdb kept only the in-frame ones, dropping some. Of around 2.1 million clones in the sample, 90% to 96% were seen once. V gene TRBV11-2 combines with J gene TRBJ2-1; perhaps TRBD1 as D (6 bases). Source material: naive CD4+ T cells sorted from blood. Subset of the sample: CD45RA+ positively selected. The source of this sequence is a man between 18 and 29 years old in good health. The CDR3 DNA reads TGTGCCAGCAGCTTAGATGGGGCCAGGGGAAATGAGCAGTTCTTC. It is translated as CASSLDGARGNEQFF.